The rows below give T cell receptor beta chains drawn from one sample of a study of blood T cell repertoires in COVID-19. This table comes from immunoSEQ multiplex PCR, and its TCRdb copy is limited to in-frame clones, with some not included. There are 200,000 to 250,000 clones in the sample; over 80% occur only once, and 0.85% to 0.95% lies in the top ten. Sample: PBMCs or T cells enriched from blood (not recorded which). Receptor source: a man aged 45-60 years who had been exposed to COVID-19. CDR3s include the opening cysteine and the closing phenylalanine or tryptophan. A D gene is named only where the DNA matches it firmly.

J gene: TRBJ1-2
D gene: .
V gene: TRBV6-5
CDR3 DNA: TGTGCCAGTCACCTTACCAGGCAGAGTAACTATGGCTACACCTTC
CDR3 protein: CASHLTRQSNYGYTF

J gene: TRBJ1-1
D gene: .
V gene: TRBV5-1
CDR3 DNA: TGCGCCAGCAGCCTTGACCCACAGGGATCGAACACTGAAGCTTTCTTT
CDR3 protein: CASSLDPQGSNTEAFF

J gene: TRBJ2-3
D gene: TRBD1
V gene: TRBV4-1
CDR3 DNA: TGCGCCAGCAGCCTTGGCCCTACCACAGGGGGCACAGATACGCAGTATTTT
CDR3 protein: CASSLGPTTGGTDTQYF

J gene: TRBJ1-3
D gene: .
V gene: TRBV7-9
CDR3 DNA: TGTGCCAGCAGCATCGGACAGAGCTCTGGAAACACCATATATTTT
CDR3 protein: CASSIGQSSGNTIYF

J gene: TRBJ1-2
D gene: .
V gene: TRBV28
CDR3 DNA: TGTGCCAGCAGTTTATTGGGCCAGGACTATGGCTACACCTTC
CDR3 protein: CASSLLGQDYGYTF

J gene: TRBJ2-5
D gene: .
V gene: TRBV3-1/TRBV3-2
CDR3 DNA: TGTGCCAGCAGCCAAGGAATGAGGGCGATCAAGTCGGAAGAGACCCAGTACTTC
CDR3 protein: CASSQGMRAIKSEETQYF

J gene: TRBJ1-2
D gene: TRBD1
V gene: TRBV29-1
CDR3 DNA: TGCAGCGTTGGGGGACAGGCATACTTCTATGGCTACACCTTC
CDR3 protein: CSVGGQAYFYGYTF

J gene: TRBJ1-2
D gene: .
V gene: TRBV28
CDR3 DNA: TGTGCCAGCAGTCCTCCCGCGGGTAGGACCTATGGCTACACCTTC
CDR3 protein: CASSPPAGRTYGYTF

J gene: TRBJ2-5
D gene: .
V gene: TRBV25-1
CDR3 DNA: TGTGCCAGCAGTGATGATGGCAGGAGGTACCAAGAGACCCAGTACTTC
CDR3 protein: CASSDDGRRYQETQYF

J gene: TRBJ1-4
D gene: .
V gene: TRBV12-5
CDR3 DNA: TGTGCTAGTGGTTTGGGACAAGGAAATGAAAAACTGTTTTTT
CDR3 protein: CASGLGQGNEKLFF

J gene: TRBJ1-1
D gene: .
V gene: TRBV12-5
CDR3 DNA: TGTGCTAGTGGTTTGCGAGGGTACGGCGCTGAAGCTTTCTTT
CDR3 protein: CASGLRGYGAEAFF

J gene: TRBJ2-1
D gene: TRBD1
V gene: TRBV19
CDR3 DNA: TGTGCCACCCAGGAGGTCGGGACAGGGACCTACAATGAGCAGTTCTTC
CDR3 protein: CATQEVGTGTYNEQFF

J gene: TRBJ1-1
D gene: .
V gene: TRBV19
CDR3 DNA: TGTGCCAGTAGTATAGCAAGGGGCATCTGGGACACTGAAGCTTTCTTT
CDR3 protein: CASSIARGIWDTEAFF

J gene: TRBJ1-5
D gene: TRBD1
V gene: TRBV9
CDR3 DNA: TGTGCCAGCAGCCCCGGGACAGAGAGCAATCAGCCCCAGCATTTT
CDR3 protein: CASSPGTESNQPQHF

J gene: TRBJ1-2
D gene: TRBD1
V gene: TRBV5-1
CDR3 DNA: TGCGCCAGCAGCTCAAGGACAGGAGTATATGGCTACACCTTC
CDR3 protein: CASSSRTGVYGYTF

J gene: TRBJ1-6
D gene: TRBD1
V gene: TRBV5-1
CDR3 DNA: TGCGCCAGCAGCGCGACAGGGCTGTATAATTCACCCCTCCACTTT
CDR3 protein: CASSATGLYNSPLHF

J gene: TRBJ2-7
D gene: .
V gene: TRBV29-1
CDR3 DNA: TGCAGCGTTGGACTAGACTACGAGCAGTACTTC
CDR3 protein: CSVGLDYEQYF